This T cell receptor beta chain derives from a study of CD8+CD57+ T cells in acquired aplastic anemia. Study as a whole: DNA per sorted CD4+ or CD8+ sample ranged 0.2 to 27.4 ug, averaging roughly 3.2 ug. CD4+ cell libraries from healthy donors averaged around 9.8 million reads. General observations from the study: The same twenty-nine CD8+ CDR3 sequences occurred in patients and in controls.

V lost 4 bases, J lost 0 bases, and 8 bases stayed unmatched. Germline CDR1 reads KGHDR; CDR2 reads SFDVKD. The CDR3 extends over 17 amino acids. This clonotype was seen many times. Its antigen is currently unknown. Researchers used genomic DNA as the template to profile TCR beta VDJ and CDR3. One entry per CDR3 protein, called by TCRdb with MiXCR from the reads. The sample holds some 200,000 distinct CDR3 sequences, approximately 35% seen once. Sequenced material: sorted CD4+, CD8+, or CD8+CD57+ T cells (not recorded which) from PBMCs. This TCR was sampled from a human donor in good health, serving as a control. The chain uses TRBV24-1 and TRBJ1-5, with 7 bases matching TRBD1. The CDR3 region is CATSDPGQTYSNQPQHF. CDR3 sequence (DNA): TGTGCCACCAGTGACCCGGGACAGACTTATAGCAATCAGCCCCAGCATTTT.